A single sample is the source of the 22 T cell receptor beta chains below, sequenced in a study of identical twins. TCRdb re-called the 5' RACE reads with MiXCR, one entry per CDR3 protein. The sample holds just over 450,000 distinct CDR3 sequences, about 14% seen once. These data were likewise used in another study, on yellow fever vaccine responses in identical twins.

The sequenced material came from CD4+ T cells sorted from blood. The source is a woman aged 18-35 years in good health.

The chain carries TRBV6-6 and TRBJ2-2, with 13 bases that match TRBD2. The V gene end was trimmed by 5 bases and the J gene end by 4 bases; junction bases not matched to a gene: 16. Germline V gene sequence: CDR1 MNHNY, CDR2 SVGAGI (reference sequence). The CDR3 spans 20 residues. The CDR3 coding sequence is TGTGCCAGCAGTCCTTTCATCGGACTAGCGGGGGCCCCTGTCACCGGGGAGCTGTTTTTT. Its translation is CASSPFIGLAGAPVTGELFF.

This sequence joins TRBV11-2 and TRBJ2-7; possibly TRBD2 for D (6 bases). Germline V gives CDR1 SGHAT, CDR2 FQNNGV. The CDR3 is 14 amino acids. Trimming removed 0 bases at V and 4 bases at J, with 10 bases between. CDR3 sequence reads: CASSLEGTEYEQYF. The CDR3 nucleotides are TGTGCCAGCAGCTTAGAGGGGACTGAATACGAGCAGTACTTC. The full variable domain, rest sourced from reference TRBV11-2 and TRBJ2-7, is EAGVAQSPRYKIIEKRQSVAFWCNPISGHATLYWYQQILGQGPKLLIQFQNNGVVDDSQLPKDRFSAERLKGVDSTLKIQPAKLEDSAVYLCASSLEGTEYEQYFGPGTRLTVT.

A few counts support this clonotype. The V gene is TRBV7-2, the J gene TRBJ2-3; D is unresolved. The CDR3 loop spans 15 amino acids. Trimming removed 5 bases from V and 4 bases from J, with 16 bases in between. Per germline, CDR1 SGHTA and CDR2 FQGNSA. The CDR3 loop is CASSPMGLVSDTQYF. CDR3 coding DNA: TGTGCCAGCAGCCCGATGGGATTAGTCTCAGATACGCAGTATTTT.

There are a few counts of this clonotype. The gene calls are TRBV5-4 and TRBJ2-1; 7 bases are a match to TRBD1. Germline CDR1 and CDR2: SGHNT and YYREEE (reference sequence). The V and J ends lost 3 bases and 7 bases, in that order; junction bases with no gene match: 16. The CDR3 has 17 residues. The CDR3 coding sequence is TGTGCCAGCAGCTCACCACGAGCCCCAAAACAGGGGAATGAGCAGTTCTTC. Translation: CASSSPRAPKQGNEQFF.

This clonotype was detected a few times. CDR3 bases: TGCGCCAGCAGCCAAGATGGAGGTTACGAGCAGTACTTC. Translating it yields CASSQDGGYEQYF. The chain recombines TRBV4-1 with TRBJ2-7; a weak D match, TRBD2 (5 bases). V was shortened by 0 bases and J by 4 bases, with 7 bases between the two germline ends. In germline, CDR1 is MGHRA, CDR2 YSYEKL. CDR3 length equals 13 residues.

This clonotype has only a few counts. V usage is TRBV7-2 and J usage is TRBJ2-7; 7 bases match TRBD1. Germline-derived CDR1 and CDR2 are SGHTA and FQGNSA. The junction had 7 bases not matched to a gene; V was cut back by 5 bases and J by 6 bases. This CDR3 spans 13 amino acids. The chain's CDR3 is CASSIDRVLEQYF. CDR3 in DNA: TGTGCCAGCAGCATCGACAGGGTTCTCGAGCAGTACTTC.

This clonotype occurred a few times. The CDR3 loop is CASSQPQRQETQYF. The CDR3 DNA reads as TGTGCCAGCAGCCAACCACAGAGACAAGAGACCCAGTACTTC. The V and J genes are TRBV3-1 and TRBJ2-5; D uncertain. This CDR3 is built from 14 residues. Trimming took off 2 bases at V and 2 bases at J, with 9 bases between the two ends. Per germline, CDR1 LGHDT and CDR2 YNNKEL (reference sequence).

This clonotype was seen more than once but under ten times. The chain couples TRBV9 to TRBJ2-3; 10 positions agree with TRBD2. Trimming cost V 4 bases and J 3 bases; bases outside gene matches: 14. There are 18 residues in the CDR3. Germline CDR1 and CDR2: SGDLS and YYNGEE. The CDR3 here is CASSPSGGAGVGTDTQYF. Here the CDR3 DNA reads TGTGCCAGCAGCCCCAGCGGGGGGGCCGGAGTCGGTACAGATACGCAGTATTTT.

In its sample, this clonotype was seen a few times. The chain carries TRBV20-1 and TRBJ2-2; perhaps TRBD2 as D (5 bases). Per the germline V gene, CDR1 is DFQATT and CDR2 is SNEGSKA (reference sequence). With 0 bases removed from V and 1 base from J, the gap between germline ends came to 9 bases. This CDR3 contains 15 residues. Here the CDR3 reads CSARDLAQNTGELFF. CDR3 nucleotides: TGCAGTGCTAGAGATTTAGCGCAGAACACCGGGGAGCTGTTTTTT.

The chain couples TRBV9 to TRBJ1-2; D unclear. The CDR3 has 14 amino acids. Germline V CDR1 and CDR2: SGDLS, YYNGEE. V lost 3 bases to trimming and J lost 4 bases, with 13 bases between them. CDR3 sequence reads: CASSGEDRGYGYTF. The CDR3 bases are TGTGCCAGCAGCGGAGAAGACCGGGGCTATGGCTACACCTTC.

This clonotype was seen many times. The chain employs TRBV5-1 and TRBJ2-7; D is possibly TRBD1 or TRBD2 (5 bases each). Germline assignment: CDR1 SGHRS and CDR2 YFSETQ. The V end lost 0 bases, the J end lost 0 bases, and 10 bases lay between the germline ends. CDR3 length equals 15 residues. CDR3 loop: CASSLGGTDSYEQYF. The CDR3 nucleotides are TGCGCCAGCAGCTTGGGAGGGACGGACTCCTACGAGCAGTACTTC.

This clonotype has more than one count but fewer than ten. The chain recombines TRBV28 with TRBJ1-6; D remains ambiguous. Germline V gene data show CDR1 as MDHEN and CDR2 as SYDVKM. Trimming left V 2 bases short and J 5 bases short, with 10 bases between. The CDR3 runs 15 residues. CDR3 protein: CASSLPGRDNSPLHF. CDR3 in DNA: TGTGCCAGCAGTTTACCAGGACGGGATAATTCACCCCTCCACTTT.

The CDR3 protein is CSADGTDIYNEQFF. The CDR3 nucleotides read TGCAGCGCCGACGGGACAGATATCTACAATGAGCAGTTCTTC. V and J are TRBV29-1 and TRBJ2-1; 7 bases map to TRBD1. V lost 7 bases, J lost 3 bases, and 9 bases stayed unmatched. Germline V gene lookup returns CDR1 SQVTM and CDR2 ANQGSEA. CDR3 length: 14 amino acids.

The chain combines TRBV6-2 or TRBV6-3 with TRBJ2-7; 11 bases map to TRBD2. Germline V CDR1 and CDR2: MNHEY, SVGEGT. J gave up 0 bases and V 5 bases, and 9 bases lay outside the gene matches. This CDR3 is built from 17 residues. Here the CDR3 reads CASSTGLAELNSYEQYF. The CDR3 nucleotides read TGTGCCAGCAGTACGGGACTAGCGGAGCTCAACTCCTACGAGCAGTACTTC.

The J gene is TRBJ2-7, the V gene TRBV10-2; D remains ambiguous. Germline V gives CDR1 WSHSY, CDR2 SAAADI. V lost 6 bases, J lost 9 bases, and 9 bases lay in between. The CDR3 extends over 10 amino acids. CDR3 sequence reads: CASRADAQYF. The CDR3 nucleotides are TGCGCCAGCAGAGCCGACGCGCAGTACTTC.

The chain uses TRBV6-4 and TRBJ2-5, with TRBD2 matching 15 bases. Per germline, CDR1 MRHNA and CDR2 SNTAGT. V shed 6 bases, J shed 3 bases, and the junction held 2 bases outside the gene matches. CDR3 size: 15 residues. The CDR3 DNA is TGTGCCAGCAGGGGACTAGCGGGGGGTGAAGAGACCCAGTACTTC. It translates to CASRGLAGGEETQYF.

This chain uses TRBV4-2 with TRBJ2-2; TRBD1 agrees at 9 bases. The CDR3 is made up of 17 amino acids. Looked up from germline, CDR1 is LGHNA and CDR2 is YNFKEQ. V gave up 4 bases and J gave up 1 base; unmatched junction bases: 7. The CDR3 nucleotides are TGTGCCAGCAGCCCTCAGGACAGGGGAGAGAACACCGGGGAGCTGTTTTTT. Amino acids: CASSPQDRGENTGELFF.

Remarks on this clonotype: Relative to the germline gene, one junction end is altered; a read error may explain this. This chain uses TRBV7-7 with TRBJ2-3, with unresolved D. The CDR3 extends over 13 amino acids. Germline V gene sequence: CDR1 SSHAT, CDR2 FNYEAQ (reference sequence). The CDR3, as DNA: TGTGCTAGCAGCCGGAATCAAGCAGATACGCAGTATTTT. It specifies CASSRNQADTQYF.

This clonotype was observed a handful of times. The chain couples TRBV6-5 to TRBJ2-2, with a tentative D call TRBD2 (7 bases). V was cut by 2 bases and J by 5 bases, with 12 bases left in between. CDR1 is MNHEY and CDR2 is SVGAGI in the germline V gene. The CDR3 spans 15 residues. CDR3 amino acids: CASSYLRGGTGELFF. In DNA, the CDR3 is TGTGCCAGCAGTTACCTCAGGGGAGGGACCGGGGAGCTGTTTTTT.

This clonotype has only a few counts. The chain has TRBV10-2 and TRBJ2-5; TRBD2 might be the D (6 bases). Germline CDR1 is WSHSY and CDR2 is SAAADI. The length of the CDR3 is 10 residues. V dropped 7 bases and J dropped 10 bases, with 10 bases sitting between them. Here the CDR3 reads CASNLDYQYF. The CDR3 DNA sequence: TGCGCCAGCAACTTGGACTACCAGTACTTC.

The chain carries TRBV9 and TRBJ2-3, with D unresolved. V shed 0 bases and J shed 9 bases, with 11 bases lying between them. The CDR3 totals 13 residues. Per germline, CDR1 SGDLS and CDR2 YYNGEE. The DNA of the CDR3 is TGTGCCAGCAGCGTAGTAACAGCCGGGACGCAGTATTTT. This sequence encodes CASSVVTAGTQYF.

The chain combines TRBV20-1 with TRBJ2-7; 7 bases line up with TRBD2. The CDR3 is made up of 14 amino acids. CDR1 DFQATT and CDR2 SNEGSKA come from the germline V gene (reference sequence). Trimming at V came to 2 bases and at J to 2 bases, leaving 6 bases not matched to a gene. The CDR3: CSARPSGTTYEQYF. In nucleotides, the CDR3 is TGCAGTGCTAGACCTAGCGGCACAACCTACGAGCAGTACTTC.